These 2 T cell receptor beta chains were all obtained from the same sample, sequenced in a study of shared clonotypes between healthy human individuals. Assay: immunoSEQ multiplex PCR; the TCRdb copy retains only in-frame clones and omits some. The table includes fewer than 100,000 clones, 67% detected once. Sequencing input: memory CD8+ T cells sorted from blood. Subset described: CD45RO+ cells pooled with CCR7-negative TemRA cells. The receptor source for this set is a man aged 25 to 40 in good health.

V is TRBV5-4 and J is TRBJ2-1, with TRBD2 matching 9 bases. This CDR3 contains 14 residues. Germline assignment: CDR1 SGHNT and CDR2 YYREEE (reference sequence). V trimming: 0 bases; J trimming: 7 bases; junction bases outside the gene matches: 2. The chain's CDR3 is CASSLGGLANEQFF. As DNA, the CDR3 is TGTGCCAGCAGCTTGGGGGGACTAGCAAATGAGCAGTTCTTC.

The genes are TRBV11-2 and TRBJ2-7; 12 bases line up with TRBD2. V trimming: 5 bases; J trimming: 0 bases; junction bases outside the gene matches: 8. Looked up from germline, CDR1 is SGHAT and CDR2 is FQNNGV. The CDR3 totals 17 residues. CDR3 DNA: TGTGCCAGCAGCCCCTACCAGACTAGCGGGAGCTCCTACGAGCAGTACTTC. Translation gives CASSPYQTSGSSYEQYF. Full variable domain (rest looked up from reference TRBV11-2 and TRBJ2-7): EAGVAQSPRYKIIEKRQSVAFWCNPISGHATLYWYQQILGQGPKLLIQFQNNGVVDDSQLPKDRFSAERLKGVDSTLKIQPAKLEDSAVYLCASSPYQTSGSSYEQYFGPGTRLTVT.